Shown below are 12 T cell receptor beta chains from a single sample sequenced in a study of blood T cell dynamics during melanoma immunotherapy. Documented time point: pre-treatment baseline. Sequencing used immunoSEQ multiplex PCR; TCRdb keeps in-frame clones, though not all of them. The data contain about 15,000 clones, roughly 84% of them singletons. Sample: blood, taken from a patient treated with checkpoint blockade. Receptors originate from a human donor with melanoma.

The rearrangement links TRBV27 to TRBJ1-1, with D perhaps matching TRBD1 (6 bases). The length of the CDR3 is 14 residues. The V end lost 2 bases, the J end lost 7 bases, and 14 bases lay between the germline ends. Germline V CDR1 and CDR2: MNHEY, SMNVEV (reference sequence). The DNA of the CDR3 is TGTGCCAGCAGTTTAGTCCCCCGGACAGTTGAAGCTTTCTTT. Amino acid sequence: CASSLVPRTVEAFF.

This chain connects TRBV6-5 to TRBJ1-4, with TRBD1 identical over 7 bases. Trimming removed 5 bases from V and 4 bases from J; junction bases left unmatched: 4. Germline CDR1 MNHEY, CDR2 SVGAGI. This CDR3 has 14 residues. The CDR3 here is CASSKTGNNEKLFF. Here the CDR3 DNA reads TGTGCCAGCAGTAAGACAGGGAATAATGAAAAACTGTTTTTT.

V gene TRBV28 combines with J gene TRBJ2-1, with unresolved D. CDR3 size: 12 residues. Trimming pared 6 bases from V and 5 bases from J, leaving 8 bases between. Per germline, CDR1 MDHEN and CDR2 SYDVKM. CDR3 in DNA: TGTGCCAGCAGACCCAGCCACAATGAGCAGTTCTTC. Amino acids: CASRPSHNEQFF.

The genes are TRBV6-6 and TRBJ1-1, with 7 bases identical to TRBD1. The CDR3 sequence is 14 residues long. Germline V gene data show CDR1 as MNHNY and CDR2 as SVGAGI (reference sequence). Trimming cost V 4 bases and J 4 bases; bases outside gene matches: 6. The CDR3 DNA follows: TGTGCCAGCAGTTTCCAGGGGGGAGGCACTGAAGCTTTCTTT. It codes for CASSFQGGGTEAFF.

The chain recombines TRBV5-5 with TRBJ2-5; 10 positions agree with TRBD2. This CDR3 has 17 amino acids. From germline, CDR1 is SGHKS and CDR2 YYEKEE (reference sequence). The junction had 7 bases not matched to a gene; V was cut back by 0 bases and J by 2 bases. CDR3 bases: TGTGCCAGCAGCTTGGAAACCGGGACTAGCGTGCAAGAGACCCAGTACTTC. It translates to CASSLETGTSVQETQYF.

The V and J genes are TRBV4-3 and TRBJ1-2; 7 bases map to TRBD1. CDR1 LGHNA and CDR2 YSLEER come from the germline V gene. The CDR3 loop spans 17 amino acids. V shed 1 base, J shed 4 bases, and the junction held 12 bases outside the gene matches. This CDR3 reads CASSQAHAGGESYGYTF. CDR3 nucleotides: TGCGCCAGCAGCCAAGCTCACGCAGGGGGGGAAAGCTATGGCTACACCTTC.

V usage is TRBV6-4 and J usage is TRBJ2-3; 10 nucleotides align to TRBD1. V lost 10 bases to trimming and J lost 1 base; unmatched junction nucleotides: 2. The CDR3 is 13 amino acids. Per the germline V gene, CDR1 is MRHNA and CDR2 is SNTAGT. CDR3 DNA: TGTGCCACCGGGACAGGGGGCACAGATACGCAGTATTTT. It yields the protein CATGTGGTDTQYF.

The CDR3 DNA is TGTGCCAGCAGCTCACTCCTCGCCAAAAACATTCAGTACTTC. This gives the protein CASSSLLAKNIQYF. J is TRBJ2-4 and V is TRBV7-2, with unresolved D. Germline V gene lookup returns CDR1 SGHTA and CDR2 FQGNSA. Trimming took 4 bases from V and 1 from J, leaving 8 bases between them. This CDR3 is built from 14 residues.

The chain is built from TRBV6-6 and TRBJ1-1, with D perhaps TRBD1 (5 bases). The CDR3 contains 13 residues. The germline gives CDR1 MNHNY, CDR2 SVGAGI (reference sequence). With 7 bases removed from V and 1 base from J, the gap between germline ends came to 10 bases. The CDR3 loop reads CASKGQANTEAFF. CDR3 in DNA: TGTGCCAGCAAGGGGCAGGCGAACACTGAAGCTTTCTTT.

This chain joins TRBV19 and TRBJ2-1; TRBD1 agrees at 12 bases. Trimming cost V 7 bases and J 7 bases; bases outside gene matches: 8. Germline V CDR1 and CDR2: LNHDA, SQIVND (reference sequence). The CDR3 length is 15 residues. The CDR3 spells CASIPGQGARNEQFF. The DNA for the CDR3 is TGTGCCAGTATTCCGGGACAGGGGGCGCGGAATGAGCAGTTCTTC.

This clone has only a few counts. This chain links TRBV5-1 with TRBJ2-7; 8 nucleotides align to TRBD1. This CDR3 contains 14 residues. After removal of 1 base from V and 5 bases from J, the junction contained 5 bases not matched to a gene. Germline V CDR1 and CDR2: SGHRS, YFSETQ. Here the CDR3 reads CASSLRQGLHEQYF. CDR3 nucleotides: TGCGCCAGCAGCTTGAGACAGGGGTTACACGAGCAGTACTTC.

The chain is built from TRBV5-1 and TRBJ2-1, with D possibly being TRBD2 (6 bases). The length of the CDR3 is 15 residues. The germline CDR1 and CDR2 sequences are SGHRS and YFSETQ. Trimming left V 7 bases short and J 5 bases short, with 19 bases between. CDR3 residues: CASRPHGGANNEQFF. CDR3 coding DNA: TGCGCCAGCCGCCCCCATGGCGGGGCGAACAATGAGCAGTTCTTC.